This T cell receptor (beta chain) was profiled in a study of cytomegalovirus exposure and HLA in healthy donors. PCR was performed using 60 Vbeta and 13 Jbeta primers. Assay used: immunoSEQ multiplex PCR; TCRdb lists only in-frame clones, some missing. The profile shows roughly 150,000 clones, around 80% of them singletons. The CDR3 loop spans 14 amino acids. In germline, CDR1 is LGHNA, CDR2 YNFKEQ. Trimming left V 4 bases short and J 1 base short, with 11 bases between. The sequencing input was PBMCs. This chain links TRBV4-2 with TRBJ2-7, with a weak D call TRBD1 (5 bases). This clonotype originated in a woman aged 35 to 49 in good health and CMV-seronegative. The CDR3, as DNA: TGTGCCAGCAGCCTTTACGACAGTTCCTACGAGCAGTACTTC. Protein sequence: CASSLYDSSYEQYF.